Shown below are 27 T cell receptor beta chains from a single sample sequenced in a study of response to subunit inactivated influenza vaccine. TCRdb re-called the RT-PCR reads with MiXCR, one entry per CDR3 protein. The sample consists of more than 550,000 distinct CDR3 sequences, 10% to 15% of them appearing once. This material consisted of PBMCs from blood, taken on the day of vaccination. Every receptor here comes from a middle-aged man who received an inactivated influenza vaccine.

Here the CDR3 reads CASSYEDSGGGTQYF. As DNA, the CDR3 is TGCGCCAGCAGCTACGAAGACTCAGGGGGCGGCACGCAGTATTTT. The chain recombines TRBV5-1 with TRBJ2-3, with 8 bases lining up with TRBD1. The CDR3 is made up of 15 amino acids. V shed 3 bases, J shed 9 bases, and the junction held 12 bases outside the gene matches. Germline V gives CDR1 SGHRS, CDR2 YFSETQ. Together with reference TRBV5-1 and TRBJ2-3, the CDR3 gives the full variable domain: KAGVTQTPRYLIKTRGQQVTLSCSPISGHRSVSWYQQTPGQGLQFLFEYFSETQRNKGNFPGRFSGRQFSNSRSEMNVSTLELGDSALYLCASSYEDSGGGTQYFGPGTRLTVL.

This clonotype was recorded a few times. The chain employs TRBV7-8 and TRBJ1-5, with 7 bases lining up with TRBD1. The CDR3 has 16 amino acids. The ends lost 5 bases at V and 4 bases at J; junction bases unmatched: 11. The V gene's germline CDR1 is SGHVS and CDR2 FQNEAQ. The chain's CDR3 is CASSPRTGPLNQPQHF. DNA of the CDR3: TGTGCCAGCAGCCCACGGACAGGACCCTTGAATCAGCCCCAGCATTTT.

The chain couples TRBV29-1 to TRBJ1-1; D is uncertain. Germline CDR1 reads SQVTM; CDR2 reads ANQGSEA. Trimming shortened V by 4 bases and J by 4 bases, and 13 bases separated the two germline ends. The CDR3 runs to 13 residues. CDR3 coding DNA: TGCAGCGTTGTGGGCGGGGATCGCACTGAAGCTTTCTTT. Its translation: CSVVGGDRTEAFF.

This clonotype turned up a few times. The V and J genes are TRBV12-3 or TRBV12-4 and TRBJ1-6; TRBD1 aligns across 7 bases. Germline trimming cut 6 bases from V and 5 bases from J; bases unmatched to any gene: 7. CDR3 length: 15 amino acids. This chain's CDR3 is CASRAPGGNNSPLHF. The CDR3 bases are TGTGCCAGCAGAGCACCAGGGGGGAATAATTCACCCCTCCACTTT.

The sample holds a few counts of this clonotype. The chain recombines TRBV27 with TRBJ2-3; 7 positions match TRBD2. The CDR3 is 17 residues long. Germline V gene sequence: CDR1 MNHEY, CDR2 SMNVEV (reference sequence). The V and J ends lost 0 bases and 0 bases, in that order; junction bases with no gene match: 6. The CDR3 nucleotides read TGTGCCAGCAGTTTATCCCAGGGACTAAGTAGCACAGATACGCAGTATTTT. Translating gives CASSLSQGLSSTDTQYF.

In its sample, this clonotype was seen many times. This chain joins TRBV29-1 and TRBJ2-3; the D gene is possibly TRBD1 (5 bases). The CDR3 extends over 15 amino acids. CDR1 SQVTM and CDR2 ANQGSEA come from the germline V gene. Trimming stripped 1 base from V and 0 bases from J, with 11 bases between. The CDR3 loop is CSVEGDRDSTDTQYF. The DNA of the CDR3 is TGCAGCGTTGAAGGAGACAGAGACAGCACAGATACGCAGTATTTT.

The rearrangement links TRBV20-1 to TRBJ2-7; 10 bases line up with TRBD2. J lost 3 bases, V lost 6 bases, and 11 bases had no gene match. There are 15 residues in the CDR3. In germline, CDR1 is DFQATT, CDR2 SNEGSKA (reference sequence). The CDR3, as DNA: TGCAGTGCCCCTTCCCCGCTAGCGGGAGACTACGAGCAGTACTTC. Protein sequence: CSAPSPLAGDYEQYF.

This clonotype turned up a few times. The CDR3 loop reads CATSEPGLEKQYF. The DNA of the CDR3 is TGTGCCACCAGCGAACCGGGACTAGAAAAGCAGTACTTC. The chain joins TRBV15 to TRBJ2-7; 8 bases line up with TRBD2. Germline CDR1 LNHNV, CDR2 YYDKDF (reference sequence). Trimming took 5 bases from V and 8 from J; bases not matched to a gene: 8. The CDR3 totals 13 residues.

This chain connects TRBV6-2 or TRBV6-3 to TRBJ2-7; a weak D match, TRBD2 (5 bases). The V gene's germline CDR1 is MNHEY and CDR2 SVGEGT. CDR3 length equals 13 residues. Trimming cost V 3 bases and J 2 bases, with 8 bases left between them. The CDR3 loop is CASSYGLTYEQYF. The CDR3 bases are TGTGCCAGCAGTTATGGACTTACCTACGAGCAGTACTTC.

This clonotype was picked up a small number of times. The rearrangement uses TRBV20-1 and TRBJ2-7; 9 bases fit TRBD1. Per the germline V gene, CDR1 is DFQATT and CDR2 is SNEGSKA (reference sequence). Trimming took 5 bases from V and 2 from J; bases not matched to a gene: 1. This CDR3 comprises 12 residues. CDR3: CSAGTGPYEQYF. The CDR3, as DNA: TGCAGTGCTGGGACAGGGCCCTACGAGCAGTACTTC.

The chain employs TRBV6-1 and TRBJ2-7; unclear D gene. This CDR3 has 14 residues. V was clipped by 5 bases and J by 2 bases, with 13 bases between them. The germline CDR1 and CDR2 sequences are MNHNS and SASEGT. DNA for the CDR3: TGTGCCAGCAGTAGTACCACAGAAACCTACGAGCAGTACTTC. It translates to CASSSTTETYEQYF.

The rearrangement joins TRBV20-1 to TRBJ2-7; D perhaps matches TRBD2 (5 bases). Trimming took 3 bases from V and 0 from J, leaving 12 bases between them. The CDR3 runs to 14 residues. Germline CDR1 DFQATT, CDR2 SNEGSKA (reference sequence). The DNA of the CDR3 is TGCAGTGCTAGTCCGGGATTGAGCTCCTACGAGCAGTACTTC. Its protein product is CSASPGLSSYEQYF.

In this sample, this clonotype turned up a few times. This chain links TRBV29-1 with TRBJ2-1; tentatively, D is TRBD2 (5 bases). CDR1 SQVTM and CDR2 ANQGSEA come from the germline V gene. This CDR3 is built from 13 residues. Trimming shortened V by 6 bases and J by 4 bases, and 13 bases separated the two germline ends. The CDR3 coding sequence is TGCAGCGTCGCCCCGACGGGGTACAATGAGCAGTTCTTC. Protein: CSVAPTGYNEQFF.

This clonotype was observed a handful of times. The chain is built from TRBV10-3 and TRBJ2-1; 10 positions match TRBD2. J was trimmed by 8 bases and V by 4 bases; bases with no gene match: 8. The CDR3 consists of 15 residues. Looked up from germline, CDR1 is ENHRY and CDR2 is SYGVKD. CDR3 region: CAISGTSGPRHEQFF. DNA of the CDR3: TGTGCCATCAGTGGGACTAGCGGACCCAGACATGAGCAGTTCTTC.

The chain joins TRBV7-9 to TRBJ2-1; D uncertain. This CDR3 has 12 amino acids. Germline V CDR1 and CDR2: SEHNR, FQNEAQ (reference sequence). Between the trimmed V and J ends, which lost 8 bases and 10 bases, there was a span of 15 bases. The CDR3 DNA reads TGTGCCAGCTTTTCTCGTGCATACGAGCAGTTCTTC. Translation: CASFSRAYEQFF.

Details on this clonotype: At one boundary the junction diverges from the germline segment, which might be a read error. The V call is TRBV4-1, the J call TRBJ2-5, with D perhaps being TRBD1 or TRBD2 (6 bases each). The CDR3 sequence is 15 residues long. Germline CDR1 MGHRA, CDR2 YSYEKL. The CDR3 nucleotides are TGCGCCAGCAGCCAATGGGGGGCCCCGGGGGAGACCCAGCACTTC. Translated, it gives CASSQWGAPGETQHF.

V usage is TRBV6-1 and J usage is TRBJ2-1, with D perhaps TRBD1 or TRBD2 (6 bases each). The CDR3 covers 14 residues. Germline CDR1 MNHNS, CDR2 SASEGT. Trimming took 6 bases from V and 10 from J, leaving 19 bases between them. Here the CDR3 DNA reads TGTGCCAGCAGCCTGTCGGGGGCCCAACGGGAGCAGTTCTTC. Encoded protein: CASSLSGAQREQFF.

The chain couples TRBV18 to TRBJ2-5, with no clear D. Trimming removed 2 bases from V and 2 bases from J, with 6 bases in between. This CDR3 comprises 13 residues. Germline V gene sequence: CDR1 KGHSH, CDR2 LQKENI. The CDR3 coding sequence is TGTGCCAGCTCACCATCCAGGCAAGAGACCCAGTACTTC. Encoded protein: CASSPSRQETQYF. The whole variable domain, filled in from reference TRBV18 and TRBJ2-5, reads NAGVMQNPRHLVRRRGQEARLRCSPMKGHSHVYWYRQLPEEGLKFMVYLQKENIIDESGMPKERFSAEFPKEGPSILRIQQVVRGDSAAYFCASSPSRQETQYFGPGTRLLVL.

The chain combines TRBV7-9 with TRBJ1-1, with D unclear. The V end lost 5 bases, the J end lost 3 bases, and 7 bases lay between the germline ends. The CDR3 loop spans 12 amino acids. CDR1 and CDR2 (germline): SEHNR, FQNEAQ (reference sequence). The CDR3, as DNA: TGTGCCAGCAGCGCTAAAGACACTGAAGCTTTCTTT. Its protein product is CASSAKDTEAFF.

This clonotype was observed a handful of times. The J gene is TRBJ1-2, the V gene TRBV10-3; D is uncertain. The CDR3 spans 13 residues. Trimming took 7 bases from V and 1 from J, leaving 10 bases between them. Germline V gene data show CDR1 as ENHRY and CDR2 as SYGVKD. The CDR3 loop is CAITGNLNYGYTF. Written as DNA, the CDR3 is TGTGCCATCACTGGTAACCTTAACTATGGCTACACCTTC.

The V and J genes are TRBV4-1 and TRBJ1-2; D is uncertain. The CDR3 spans 14 residues. Trimming left V 0 bases short and J 4 bases short, with 9 bases between. Germline assignment: CDR1 MGHRA and CDR2 YSYEKL. The CDR3 reads CASSQDRPVYGYTF. The CDR3 DNA sequence: TGCGCCAGCAGCCAAGATCGGCCGGTCTATGGCTACACCTTC.

This clonotype was detected many times. V usage is TRBV27 and J usage is TRBJ1-2; D is ambiguous. Germline CDR1 and CDR2: MNHEY and SMNVEV (reference sequence). The CDR3 length is 16 residues. V lost 0 bases to trimming and J lost 1 base, with 12 bases between them. CDR3 residues: CASSLSLPTVNYGYTF. Written as DNA, the CDR3 is TGTGCCAGCAGTTTATCCCTCCCGACGGTTAACTATGGCTACACCTTC.

A few counts support this clonotype. The chain couples TRBV6-5 to TRBJ2-2; D might be TRBD1 or TRBD2, each matching 5 bases. Germline V gives CDR1 MNHEY, CDR2 SVGAGI. CDR3 length: 13 amino acids. V lost 3 bases, J lost 9 bases, and 11 bases lay in between. CDR3 in amino acids: CASSYLQDWELFF. CDR3 nucleotides: TGTGCCAGCAGTTATTTACAGGACTGGGAGCTGTTTTTT.

This clonotype showed up just a few times. This chain connects TRBV12-3 or TRBV12-4 to TRBJ1-2; D might be TRBD1 (6 bases). This CDR3 comprises 11 residues. V lost 6 bases to trimming and J lost 7 bases, with 9 bases between them. In nucleotides, the CDR3 is TGTGCCAGCAGCGGGACAATTGGCTACACCTTC. Its protein product is CASSGTIGYTF.

The J gene is TRBJ2-2, the V gene TRBV4-3, with 8 positions matching TRBD1. Trimming took 2 bases from V and 3 from J; bases not matched to a gene: 8. This CDR3 has 17 amino acids. Germline assignment: CDR1 LGHNA and CDR2 YSLEER. The CDR3 DNA sequence: TGCGCCAGCAGCCAATTGCCACAGGGGGTGGACACCGGGGAGCTGTTTTTT. This gives the protein CASSQLPQGVDTGELFF.

This clonotype appeared a few times. This sequence joins TRBV3-1 and TRBJ2-7; D may match TRBD1 or TRBD2 (5 bases each). Trimming removed 0 bases at V and 6 bases at J, with 9 bases between. The CDR3 has 13 residues. Germline V gene data show CDR1 as LGHDT and CDR2 as YNNKEL (reference sequence). The CDR3 bases are TGTGCCAGCAGCCAAGATCCGGGGCCCGAGCAGTACTTC. It yields the protein CASSQDPGPEQYF.

The chain has TRBV2 and TRBJ2-5; possible D gene TRBD1, 6 bases. Trimming removed 7 bases from V and 4 bases from J, with 19 bases in between. Germline CDR1 SNHLY, CDR2 FYNNEI. This CDR3 has 15 amino acids. In DNA form, the CDR3 reads TGTGCCAGCAATCCGAGGAGGACAGCCTCAGAGACCCAGTACTTC. Its protein is CASNPRRTASETQYF.